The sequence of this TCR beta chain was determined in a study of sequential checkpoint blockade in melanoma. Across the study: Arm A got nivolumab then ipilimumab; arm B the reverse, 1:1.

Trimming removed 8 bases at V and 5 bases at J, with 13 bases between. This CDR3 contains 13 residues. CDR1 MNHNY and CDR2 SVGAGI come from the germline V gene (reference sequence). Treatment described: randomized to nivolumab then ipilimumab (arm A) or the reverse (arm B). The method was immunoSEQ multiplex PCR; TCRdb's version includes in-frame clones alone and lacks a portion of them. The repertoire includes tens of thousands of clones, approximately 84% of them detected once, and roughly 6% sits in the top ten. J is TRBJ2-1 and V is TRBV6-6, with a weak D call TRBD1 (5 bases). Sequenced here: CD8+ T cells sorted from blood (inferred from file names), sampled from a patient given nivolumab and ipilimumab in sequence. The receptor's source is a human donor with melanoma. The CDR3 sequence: CASVKTVNNEQFF. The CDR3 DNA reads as TGTGCCAGCGTAAAGACAGTCAACAATGAGCAGTTCTTC.